The present T cell receptor (beta chain) was sequenced within a study of blood T cell repertoires in COVID-19. Whole-study context: Samples came from the United States, Italy and Spain, spanning acute and convalescent COVID-19. T cells, B-cell-depleted T cells, or PBMCs supplied cDNA or gDNA.

Here immunoSEQ multiplex PCR was the method, and the copy in TCRdb shows in-frame clones only, minus some. Among tens of thousands of clones listed, 75% to 90% were seen once. The sample holds one count of this clone. V was trimmed by 1 base and J by 5 bases, leaving 11 bases between them. CDR3 length: 14 residues. Germline values: CDR1 SGHTA, CDR2 FQGNSA. This chain connects TRBV7-2 to TRBJ1-2, with D hard to call. The receptor was isolated from a woman in her fifties or sixties with COVID-19, enrolled during active disease. Material: peripheral blood. CDR3 loop: CASSLGRGSYGYTF. CDR3 nucleotide sequence: TGTGCCAGCAGCTTAGGACGGGGTAGTTATGGCTACACCTTC. Drawing the rest from reference TRBV7-2 and TRBJ1-2, the complete variable domain is GAGVSQSPSNKVTEKGKDVELRCDPISGHTALYWYRQSLGQGLEFLIYFQGNSAPDKSGLPSDRFSAERTGGSVSTLTIQRTQQEDSAVYLCASSLGRGSYGYTFGSGTRLTVV.